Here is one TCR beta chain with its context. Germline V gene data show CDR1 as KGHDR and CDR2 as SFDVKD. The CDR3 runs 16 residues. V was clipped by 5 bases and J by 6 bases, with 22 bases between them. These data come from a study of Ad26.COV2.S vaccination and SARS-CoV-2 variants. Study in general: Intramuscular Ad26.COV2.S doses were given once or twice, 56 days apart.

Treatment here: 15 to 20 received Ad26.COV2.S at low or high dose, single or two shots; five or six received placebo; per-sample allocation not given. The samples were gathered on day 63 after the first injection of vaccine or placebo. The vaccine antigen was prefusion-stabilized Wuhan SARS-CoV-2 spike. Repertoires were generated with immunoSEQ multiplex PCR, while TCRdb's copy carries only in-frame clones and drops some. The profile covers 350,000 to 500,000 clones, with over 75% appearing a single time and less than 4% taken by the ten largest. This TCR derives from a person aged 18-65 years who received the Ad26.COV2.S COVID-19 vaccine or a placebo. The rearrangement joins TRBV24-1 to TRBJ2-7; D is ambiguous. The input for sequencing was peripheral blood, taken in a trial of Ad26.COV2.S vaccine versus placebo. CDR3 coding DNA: TGTGCCACCAGTGTTGGCGAGCCGCCGTCGGGCCGCGAGCAGTACTTC. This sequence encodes CATSVGEPPSGREQYF.